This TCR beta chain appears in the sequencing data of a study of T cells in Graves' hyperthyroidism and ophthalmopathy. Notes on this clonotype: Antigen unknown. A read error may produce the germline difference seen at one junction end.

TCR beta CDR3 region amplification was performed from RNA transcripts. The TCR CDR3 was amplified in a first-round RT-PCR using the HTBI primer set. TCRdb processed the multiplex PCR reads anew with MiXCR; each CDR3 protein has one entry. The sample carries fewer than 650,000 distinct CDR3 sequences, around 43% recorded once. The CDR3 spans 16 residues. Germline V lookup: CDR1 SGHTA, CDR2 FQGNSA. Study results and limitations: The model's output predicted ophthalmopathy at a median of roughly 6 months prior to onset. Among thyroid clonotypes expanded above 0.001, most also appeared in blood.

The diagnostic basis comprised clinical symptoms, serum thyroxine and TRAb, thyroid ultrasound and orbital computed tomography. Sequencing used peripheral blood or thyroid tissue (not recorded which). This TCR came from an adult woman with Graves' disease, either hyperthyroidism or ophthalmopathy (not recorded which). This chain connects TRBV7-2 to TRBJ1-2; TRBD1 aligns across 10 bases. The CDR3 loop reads CASSQEGGTGVYGYTF. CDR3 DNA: TGCGCCAGCAGCCAAGAAGGAGGGACAGGGGTCTATGGCTACACCTTC.